What follows are 15 T cell receptor beta chains derived from one specimen sequenced in a study of cytotoxic CD8 clonotypes in ibrutinib-treated CLL. Clones were read by immunoSEQ multiplex PCR, and TCRdb kept only the in-frame ones, dropping some. The table lists about 68,000 clones, approximately 70% of them singletons. Specimen: PBMCs, collected after 12 months of ibrutinib treatment. The receptor source for this set is a human donor with chronic lymphocytic leukemia.

This chain connects TRBV6-1 to TRBJ1-5; D is ambiguous. V gave up 4 bases and J gave up 2 bases, with 9 bases separating them. This CDR3 comprises 14 residues. The germline V gene encodes CDR1 MNHNS and CDR2 SASEGT. CDR3 loop: CASSGGVGNQPQHF. In DNA, the CDR3 is TGTGCCAGCAGTGGAGGCGTCGGCAATCAGCCCCAGCATTTT.

V and J are TRBV2 and TRBJ2-2, with D unclear. This CDR3 spans 13 amino acids. The V and J ends lost 7 bases and 6 bases respectively, with 12 bases between them. CDR1 and CDR2 from the germline V gene are SNHLY and FYNNEI. The CDR3 sequence is CASKRSFAGELFF. In nucleotides, the CDR3 is TGTGCCAGCAAGAGATCCTTCGCCGGGGAGCTGTTTTTT.

The chain is built from TRBV6-5 and TRBJ1-1, with D possibly matching TRBD1 (6 bases). CDR1 MNHEY and CDR2 SVGAGI come from the germline V gene. The CDR3 extends over 14 amino acids. The germline V and J ends were trimmed by 7 bases and 4 bases, with 16 bases remaining between them. The CDR3 DNA reads as TGTGCCAGCATTAAACAAGGGGGGGCCACTGAAGCTTTCTTT. It encodes CASIKQGGATEAFF.

The genes are TRBV18 and TRBJ2-1; D perhaps matches TRBD2 (7 bases). Trimming stripped 2 bases from V and 7 bases from J, with 18 bases between. The CDR3 runs 16 residues. CDR1 is KGHSH and CDR2 is LQKENI in the germline V gene. CDR3 in DNA: TGTGCCAGCTCACCATGGGGGGGCCGAGGAAATAATGAGCAGTTCTTC. It is translated as CASSPWGGRGNNEQFF.

This clone occurred once. V and J are TRBV7-6 and TRBJ2-7, with TRBD1 identical over 7 bases. V was clipped by 3 bases and J by 5 bases; unmatched bases: 1. Germline CDR1 reads SGHVS; CDR2 reads FNYEAQ. This CDR3 is 12 amino acids long. This CDR3 reads CASSFTGDEQYF. The CDR3 bases are TGTGCCAGCAGCTTTACAGGGGACGAGCAGTACTTC.

The rearrangement joins TRBV5-5 to TRBJ2-3; D may match TRBD1 or TRBD2 (6 bases each). This CDR3 spans 14 amino acids. V gave up 3 bases and J gave up 4 bases, with 12 bases separating them. Germline V gives CDR1 SGHKS, CDR2 YYEKEE (reference sequence). CDR3 amino acids: CASSSKGGPDTQYF. The CDR3, as DNA: TGTGCCAGCAGCTCAAAGGGGGGCCCAGATACGCAGTATTTT.

The rearrangement joins TRBV28 to TRBJ1-2; TRBD1 matches at 9 bases. Trimming took 2 bases from V and 7 from J; bases not matched to a gene: 8. The length of the CDR3 is 15 residues. The germline gives CDR1 MDHEN, CDR2 SYDVKM. CDR3 DNA sequence: TGTGCCAGCAGTTTAGGGGACAGGGTTTATCTTGGCTACACCTTC. It codes for CASSLGDRVYLGYTF.

The chain combines TRBV5-1 with TRBJ1-2; TRBD1 might be the D (5 bases). CDR1 is SGHRS and CDR2 is YFSETQ in the germline V gene. The ends were cut back, 7 bases at V and 5 bases at J, with 12 bases in the middle. The CDR3 covers 12 residues. The CDR3 DNA sequence: TGCGCCAGCTCCGGGACCATTTATGGCTACACCTTC. As protein: CASSGTIYGYTF.

This clone appeared a few times. V gene TRBV7-2 combines with J gene TRBJ1-2, with D uncertain. Per germline, CDR1 SGHTA and CDR2 FQGNSA. This CDR3 region has 14 residues. V lost 1 base and J lost 8, with 14 bases in between. CDR3 region: CASSLDPGGGGYTF. The CDR3 DNA sequence: TGTGCCAGCAGCTTAGATCCGGGAGGTGGGGGCTACACCTTC.

This chain links TRBV7-3 with TRBJ1-1; 7 bases fit TRBD1. V gave up 8 bases and J gave up 4 bases; unmatched junction bases: 4. CDR1 SGHTA and CDR2 FQGTGA come from the germline V gene. The CDR3 totals 12 residues. Here the CDR3 DNA reads TGTGCCAGCTCAACAGGGGCCACTGAAGCTTTCTTT. Translated, it gives CASSTGATEAFF.

The gene calls are TRBV5-5 and TRBJ1-3; D unresolved. This CDR3 has 12 residues. Trimming removed 4 bases at V and 7 bases at J, with 9 bases between. Germline values: CDR1 SGHKS, CDR2 YYEKEE (reference sequence). CDR3 loop: CASSLAGNTIYF. CDR3 bases: TGTGCCAGCAGCCTTGCCGGGAACACCATATATTTT.

This chain uses TRBV27 with TRBJ1-1, with 10 bases matching TRBD1. Germline assignment: CDR1 MNHEY and CDR2 SMNVEV (reference sequence). With V trimmed by 6 bases and J by 1 base, 20 bases remained unmatched. The CDR3 length is 20 residues. CDR3 bases: TGTGCCAGCAGCTCCAACATTCCGGGACAGGGGCGAAGTTGGAACACTGAAGCTTTCTTT. This sequence encodes CASSSNIPGQGRSWNTEAFF.

V gene TRBV5-4 combines with J gene TRBJ2-7; D uncertain. Germline V CDR1 and CDR2: SGHNT, YYREEE (reference sequence). The V gene lost 5 bases and the J gene lost 5 bases, with 17 bases spanning the gap. This CDR3 spans 14 amino acids. The CDR3 nucleotides are TGTGCCAGCAGGGCCAGGAATACCCTCGACGAGCAGTACTTC. Protein sequence: CASRARNTLDEQYF. The whole variable domain, remainder taken from reference TRBV5-4 and TRBJ2-7, is ETGVTQSPTHLIKTRGQQVTLRCSSQSGHNTVSWYQQALGQGPQFIFQYYREEENGRGNFPPRFSGLQFPNYSSELNVNALELDDSALYLCASRARNTLDEQYFGPGTRLTVT.

This clone was detected a few times. The chain couples TRBV12-1 to TRBJ1-2; the table assigns TRBD1, which was not confirmed against the DNA. TRBV12-1 has pseudogene status. The CDR3 has 16 residues. The CDR3 DNA is TGTGCCAGCCGTGGGACAGCCCCCTCGAGGAGCTATGGCTACACCTTC. As protein: CASRGTAPSRSYGYTF.

This chain uses TRBV2 with TRBJ1-4; 7 nucleotides line up with TRBD1. This CDR3 comprises 13 residues. The germline V gene has CDR1 SNHLY and CDR2 FYNNEI. Losses at the gene ends were 4 bases for V and 8 bases for J; bases not matched to a gene: 4. CDR3 sequence reads: CASSAGQKEKLFF. The CDR3 bases are TGTGCCAGCAGTGCGGGACAGAAAGAAAAACTGTTTTTT.